Presented here are 32 T cell receptor beta chains from one specimen sequenced in a study of T cells after posttransplantation cyclophosphamide. Cells defined as naive were viable CD3+CD4+ or CD3+CD8+ and CCR7+CD45RA+CD45RO-CD95-CD27+CD28+. Clones were sequenced by immunoSEQ multiplex PCR, and TCRdb holds only the in-frame ones, with some missing. The sample contains about 30,000 clones, 90% to 95% of which appear only once. Material: naive CD4+ T cells sorted from blood. All receptors derive from a young man in good health and a related stem cell transplant donor.

This chain links TRBV27 with TRBJ1-2, with 7 positions matching TRBD1. The CDR3 spans 15 residues. CDR1 and CDR2 (germline): MNHEY, SMNVEV (reference sequence). Germline trimming cut 6 bases from V and 4 bases from J; bases unmatched to any gene: 11. In DNA, the CDR3 is TGTGCCAGCAGGGAAGAGGGGGCCCCTTTCTATGGCTACACCTTC. The encoded protein is CASREEGAPFYGYTF.

This chain joins TRBV5-4 and TRBJ2-2; 9 bases map to TRBD1. With V trimmed by 3 bases and J by 5 bases, 5 bases remained unmatched. The length of the CDR3 is 15 residues. The V gene's germline CDR1 is SGHNT and CDR2 YYREEE (reference sequence). The CDR3 sequence: CASSCPGTGTGELFF. The CDR3 DNA reads TGTGCCAGCAGCTGTCCCGGGACAGGGACCGGGGAGCTGTTTTTT. Using reference TRBV5-4 and TRBJ2-2 for the parts outside the CDR3, the full variable domain is ETGVTQSPTHLIKTRGQQVTLRCSSQSGHNTVSWYQQALGQGPQFIFQYYREEENGRGNFPPRFSGLQFPNYSSELNVNALELDDSALYLCASSCPGTGTGELFFGEGSRLTVL.

This clone was counted a single time. The chain joins TRBV7-2 to TRBJ1-1, with TRBD1 as a possible D gene (6 bases). The CDR3 covers 17 residues. Germline CDR1 SGHTA, CDR2 FQGNSA. V was shortened by 2 bases and J by 0 bases, with 16 bases between the two germline ends. The CDR3 region is CASSLKQGSFMNTEAFF. The CDR3, as DNA: TGTGCCAGCAGCTTAAAACAGGGCTCTTTCATGAACACTGAAGCTTTCTTT. Using reference TRBV7-2 and TRBJ1-1 for the parts outside the CDR3, the full variable domain is GAGVSQSPSNKVTEKGKDVELRCDPISGHTALYWYRQSLGQGLEFLIYFQGNSAPDKSGLPSDRFSAERTGGSVSTLTIQRTQQEDSAVYLCASSLKQGSFMNTEAFFGQGTRLTVV.

This chain uses TRBV19 with TRBJ1-6, with D perhaps TRBD1 (6 bases). The CDR3 length is 15 residues. Germline V gene data show CDR1 as LNHDA and CDR2 as SQIVND (reference sequence). Trimming removed 0 bases from V and 7 bases from J, with 10 bases in between. The CDR3 is CASSIEGARNSPLHF. In nucleotides, the CDR3 is TGTGCCAGTAGTATAGAGGGGGCAAGGAATTCACCCCTCCACTTT.

The chain is built from TRBV9 and TRBJ2-7; TRBD2 agrees at 7 bases. Per germline, CDR1 SGDLS and CDR2 YYNGEE. The CDR3 is made up of 14 amino acids. Unmatched junction bases numbered 6, after V lost 4 bases and J lost 2 bases. CDR3 sequence (DNA): TGTGCCAGCAGCACGGGGGGAAGTGCCTACGAGCAGTACTTC. This codes for CASSTGGSAYEQYF.

V gene TRBV2 combines with J gene TRBJ2-1; 9 bases are shared with TRBD1. Germline assignment: CDR1 SNHLY and CDR2 FYNNEI. Trimming at V came to 4 bases and at J to 0 bases, leaving 19 bases not matched to a gene. There are 21 residues in the CDR3. The CDR3 coding sequence is TGTGCCAGCAGTGGCCTCCTTACAGGTTCCGGGACAGGGAGCTCCTACAATGAGCAGTTCTTC. Amino acid sequence: CASSGLLTGSGTGSSYNEQFF.

The rearrangement links TRBV2 to TRBJ2-2, with 7 bases aligning to TRBD2. CDR1 and CDR2 (germline): SNHLY, FYNNEI. The CDR3 contains 16 residues. The trim removed 9 bases at V and 7 bases at J, leaving 17 bases unmatched. The DNA for the CDR3 is TGTGCCAGGAGGGAGGGGCTAGGCTCCCACATCGGGGAGCTGTTTTTT. This gives the protein CARREGLGSHIGELFF.

The CDR3 here is CSVEEGQGAAYNEQFF. CDR3 nucleotide sequence: TGCAGCGTTGAAGAGGGTCAGGGGGCGGCCTACAATGAGCAGTTCTTC. V gene TRBV29-1 combines with J gene TRBJ2-1, with 8 bases fitting TRBD1. The CDR3 consists of 16 residues. Germline V CDR1 and CDR2: SQVTM, ANQGSEA. V trimming: 0 bases; J trimming: 2 bases; junction bases outside the gene matches: 6.

The gene calls are TRBV5-1 and TRBJ2-1; the D gene is possibly TRBD1 (7 bases). Trimming took off 4 bases at V and 15 bases at J, with 20 bases between the two ends. The CDR3 consists of 13 residues. Per the germline V gene, CDR1 is SGHRS and CDR2 is YFSETQ. Here the CDR3 DNA reads TGCGCCAGCAGCAGGGGGGACAGCGCTGAAGTGTTCTTC. Amino acid sequence: CASSRGDSAEVFF.

The chain employs TRBV28 and TRBJ1-5, with 11 nucleotides matching TRBD1. Germline CDR1 MDHEN, CDR2 SYDVKM. There are 15 residues in the CDR3. V was pared by 3 bases and J by 6 bases, with 4 bases of the junction left unmatched. The CDR3: CASSFGTGGLQPQHF. Here the CDR3 DNA reads TGTGCCAGCAGTTTTGGGACAGGGGGTCTTCAGCCCCAGCATTTT.

On this clone itself: The same CDR3 also results from other DNA sequences found in this sample. V usage is TRBV25-1 and J usage is TRBJ2-3; D gene uncertain. The germline gives CDR1 MGHDK, CDR2 SYGVNS. CDR3 length: 14 amino acids. V was shortened by 3 bases and J by 6 bases, with 13 bases between the two germline ends. This chain's CDR3 is CASSDSPAPDTQYF. CDR3 coding DNA: TGTGCCAGCAGTGACTCCCCTGCGCCGGATACGCAGTATTTT.

The CDR3, as DNA: TGTGCCAGCAGCAAGGGGGCGTGGACAGGGGATGGCACCGGGGAGCTGTTTTTT. Its protein product is CASSKGAWTGDGTGELFF. The chain is built from TRBV7-8 and TRBJ2-2; 9 nucleotides align to TRBD1. The junction had 14 bases not matched to a gene; V was cut back by 5 bases and J by 4 bases. CDR3 length: 18 residues. Germline V lookup: CDR1 SGHVS, CDR2 FQNEAQ. The complete variable domain, with remaining parts taken from reference TRBV7-8 and TRBJ2-2, reads GAGVSQSPRYKVAKRGQDVALRCDPISGHVSLFWYQQALGQGPEFLTYFQNEAQLDKSGLPSDRFFAERPEGSVSTLKIQRTQQEDSAVYLCASSKGAWTGDGTGELFFGEGSRLTVL.

The rearrangement joins TRBV29-1 to TRBJ2-7; D is ambiguous. The V gene lost 5 bases and the J gene lost 1 base, with 9 bases spanning the gap. This CDR3 has 12 amino acids. The germline CDR1 and CDR2 sequences are SQVTM and ANQGSEA. The CDR3 here is CSVQHGSYEQYF. In DNA form, the CDR3 reads TGCAGCGTTCAGCACGGGTCCTACGAGCAGTACTTC.

This chain's CDR3 is CASSLGGSGGLNTGELFF. In nucleotides, the CDR3 is TGTGCCAGCAGCTTAGGTGGTAGCGGGGGACTCAACACCGGGGAGCTGTTTTTT. The chain employs TRBV7-3 and TRBJ2-2; TRBD2 agrees at 9 bases. The CDR3 sequence is 18 residues long. J was trimmed by 2 bases and V by 2 bases; bases with no gene match: 9. The germline V gene has CDR1 SGHTA and CDR2 FQGTGA.

The J gene is TRBJ1-1, the V gene TRBV19; 9 nucleotides match TRBD1. The CDR3 totals 17 residues. V lost 4 bases and J lost 5; bases outside the gene matches: 14. Germline V gives CDR1 LNHDA, CDR2 SQIVND (reference sequence). The CDR3 DNA is TGTGCCAGTAGTAGAAGGTCCACAGGGGGCGGAGGTACTGAAGCTTTCTTT. Encoded protein: CASSRRSTGGGGTEAFF.

This clone occurred once. V is TRBV5-7 and J is TRBJ1-2, with D hard to call. TRBV5-7 is an ORF, with its function uncertain. This CDR3 region has 13 residues. V was pared by 6 bases and J by 3 bases, with 12 bases between. CDR3 amino acids: CASNSSRDYGYTF. Written as DNA, the CDR3 is TGTGCCAGCAATTCCTCCCGCGACTATGGCTACACCTTC.

This clone has only one observation. The junction differs from germline at one of its ends, possibly a read error. Other DNA sequences in the same sample also yield this CDR3. This chain joins TRBV6-5 and TRBJ1-5; D is ambiguous. This CDR3 region has 15 residues. CDR1 and CDR2 from the germline V gene are MNHEY and SVGAGI. CDR3 residues: CASSPAGVGNQPQHF. DNA for the CDR3: TGCGCCAGCAGTCCAGCCGGGGTTGGCAATCAGCCCCAGCATTTT.

This sequence joins TRBV12-5 and TRBJ2-5; 12 bases align to TRBD1. V shed 0 bases and J 5 bases; nucleotides not matched to a gene: 4. CDR3 length: 16 amino acids. In germline, CDR1 is LGHNT, CDR2 FRNRAP. CDR3 sequence: CASGLVLGTGGETQYF. Written as DNA, the CDR3 is TGTGCTAGTGGTTTGGTACTCGGGACAGGGGGCGAGACCCAGTACTTC.

A few counts support this clone. This chain connects TRBV27 to TRBJ1-3, with D possibly being TRBD1 (5 bases). CDR3 length: 13 residues. V lost 6 bases to trimming and J lost 3 bases, with 9 bases between them. Germline CDR1 MNHEY, CDR2 SMNVEV (reference sequence). The CDR3 reads CASSLQGGNTIYF. Written as DNA, the CDR3 is TGTGCCAGCAGCCTCCAGGGTGGAAACACCATATATTTT.

V gene TRBV7-9 combines with J gene TRBJ1-1, with a possible D match to TRBD1 (5 bases). This CDR3 is built from 17 residues. From germline, CDR1 is SEHNR and CDR2 FQNEAQ (reference sequence). The germline V and J ends were trimmed by 1 base and 3 bases, with 18 bases remaining between them. As DNA, the CDR3 is TGTGCCAGCAGCTTAGTGGGTTTGGGCGGGGGGGACACTGAAGCTTTCTTT. Its translation is CASSLVGLGGGDTEAFF.

In this sample, this clone turned up once. CDR3: CASSKARGGSVHPYEQYF. In DNA form, the CDR3 reads TGTGCCAGCAGCAAAGCGCGGGGTGGGTCCGTCCATCCCTACGAGCAGTACTTC. The rearrangement uses TRBV21-1 and TRBJ2-7; the table calls TRBD2, which could not be checked here. TRBV21-1 is assigned pseudogene status. The CDR3 length is 18 residues.

V and J are TRBV29-1 and TRBJ1-2; tentatively, D is TRBD1 (6 bases). Germline lookup yields CDR1 SQVTM and CDR2 ANQGSEA. The CDR3 is 14 residues long. V gave up 4 bases and J gave up 8 bases, with 20 bases separating them. The chain's CDR3 is CSVGEGDIRRGYTF. As DNA, the CDR3 is TGCAGCGTTGGGGAGGGGGACATACGGAGGGGCTACACCTTC.

V and J are TRBV5-1 and TRBJ2-1; TRBD2 aligns across 8 bases. The CDR3 extends over 16 amino acids. Germline V gene data show CDR1 as SGHRS and CDR2 as YFSETQ. The trim removed 1 base at V and 2 bases at J, leaving 5 bases unmatched. The DNA for the CDR3 is TGCGCCAGCAGCTTGATGGCGGGGGGCGCCTACAATGAGCAGTTCTTC. Its translation: CASSLMAGGAYNEQFF. The complete variable domain, with remaining parts taken from reference TRBV5-1 and TRBJ2-1, reads KAGVTQTPRYLIKTRGQQVTLSCSPISGHRSVSWYQQTPGQGLQFLFEYFSETQRNKGNFPGRFSGRQFSNSRSEMNVSTLELGDSALYLCASSLMAGGAYNEQFFGPGTRLTVL.

The V gene is TRBV5-4, the J gene TRBJ1-1; tentatively, D is TRBD1 (5 bases). Germline CDR1 and CDR2: SGHNT and YYREEE (reference sequence). Trimming left V 3 bases short and J 0 bases short, with 9 bases between. The CDR3 has 14 residues. CDR3 amino acids: CASSSMTVNTEAFF. The CDR3 nucleotides read TGTGCCAGCAGCTCCATGACAGTGAACACTGAAGCTTTCTTT.

The chain links TRBV5-5 to TRBJ1-2; weak D call: TRBD1 (6 bases). Germline CDR1 reads SGHKS; CDR2 reads YYEKEE (reference sequence). V lost 0 bases and J lost 3, with 18 bases in between. The CDR3 extends over 17 amino acids. The CDR3 reads CASSLAYSRGTYYGYTF. The CDR3, as DNA: TGTGCCAGCAGCTTGGCCTATTCCAGGGGAACTTACTATGGCTACACCTTC.

V and J are TRBV28 and TRBJ1-1; tentative D call: TRBD1 (5 bases). The germline V gene has CDR1 MDHEN and CDR2 SYDVKM. This CDR3 comprises 14 residues. V lost 2 bases to trimming and J lost 1 base, with 8 bases between them. Written as DNA, the CDR3 is TGTGCCAGCAGTTTAGACAGACCGAACACTGAAGCTTTCTTT. This translates into CASSLDRPNTEAFF. Supplemented by reference TRBV28 and TRBJ1-1, the full variable domain reads DVKVTQSSRYLVKRTGEKVFLECVQDMDHENMFWYRQDPGLGLRLIYFSYDVKMKEKGDIPEGYSVSREKKERFSLILESASTNQTSMYLCASSLDRPNTEAFFGQGTRLTVV.

The chain carries TRBV6-1 and TRBJ1-5; D possibly corresponds to TRBD1 (5 bases). This CDR3 is 15 amino acids long. Germline values: CDR1 MNHNS, CDR2 SASEGT. V lost 8 bases and J lost 0, with 14 bases in between. The CDR3: CASGGIGFSNQPQHF. In nucleotides, the CDR3 is TGTGCCAGCGGGGGGATAGGATTTAGCAATCAGCCCCAGCATTTT.

The chain uses TRBV18 and TRBJ1-2, with 7 bases lining up with TRBD1. This CDR3 comprises 14 residues. V lost 0 bases and J lost 4; bases outside the gene matches: 2. The V gene's germline CDR1 is KGHSH and CDR2 LQKENI. The CDR3 DNA is TGTGCCAGCTCACCACCGAACAGGGGCTATGGCTACACCTTC. Amino acids: CASSPPNRGYGYTF.

This rearrangement joins TRBV1 to TRBJ2-1; TRBD2, the D gene given by the table, was not confirmed from the DNA. TRBV1 is a recognized pseudogene. The CDR3 has 15 residues. CDR3 coding DNA: TGCACCAGCAGCCAAGTGCGGGGGCGCCACAATGAGCAGTTCTTC. Protein sequence: CTSSQVRGRHNEQFF.

This chain links TRBV5-1 with TRBJ1-6; 11 bases line up with TRBD1. The CDR3 contains 17 residues. Germline V CDR1 and CDR2: SGHRS, YFSETQ. Unmatched junction bases numbered 3, after V lost 4 bases and J lost 0 bases. The CDR3 here is CASSPGQGGSYNSPLHF. CDR3 DNA sequence: TGCGCCAGCAGCCCGGGACAGGGGGGCTCCTATAATTCACCCCTCCACTTT.

The genes are TRBV7-3 and TRBJ2-1; TRBD2 might be the D (6 bases). The CDR3 is 13 residues long. Germline loops: CDR1 SGHTA, CDR2 FQGTGA. Trimming removed 1 base from V and 9 bases from J, with 10 bases in between. The CDR3 loop is CASSLNLGGEQFF. The CDR3 nucleotides read TGTGCCAGCAGCTTAAACTTGGGAGGTGAGCAGTTCTTC.

The J gene is TRBJ2-7, the V gene TRBV18; 7 bases match TRBD1. Germline V gene data show CDR1 as KGHSH and CDR2 as LQKENI. Unmatched junction bases numbered 7, after V lost 3 bases and J lost 5 bases. CDR3 length: 14 residues. The chain's CDR3 is CASSPQRGHNEQYF. The CDR3 DNA is TGTGCCAGCTCACCCCAGAGGGGGCACAACGAGCAGTACTTC. The full variable domain, rest sourced from reference TRBV18 and TRBJ2-7, is NAGVMQNPRHLVRRRGQEARLRCSPMKGHSHVYWYRQLPEEGLKFMVYLQKENIIDESGMPKERFSAEFPKEGPSILRIQQVVRGDSAAYFCASSPQRGHNEQYFGPGTRLTVT.